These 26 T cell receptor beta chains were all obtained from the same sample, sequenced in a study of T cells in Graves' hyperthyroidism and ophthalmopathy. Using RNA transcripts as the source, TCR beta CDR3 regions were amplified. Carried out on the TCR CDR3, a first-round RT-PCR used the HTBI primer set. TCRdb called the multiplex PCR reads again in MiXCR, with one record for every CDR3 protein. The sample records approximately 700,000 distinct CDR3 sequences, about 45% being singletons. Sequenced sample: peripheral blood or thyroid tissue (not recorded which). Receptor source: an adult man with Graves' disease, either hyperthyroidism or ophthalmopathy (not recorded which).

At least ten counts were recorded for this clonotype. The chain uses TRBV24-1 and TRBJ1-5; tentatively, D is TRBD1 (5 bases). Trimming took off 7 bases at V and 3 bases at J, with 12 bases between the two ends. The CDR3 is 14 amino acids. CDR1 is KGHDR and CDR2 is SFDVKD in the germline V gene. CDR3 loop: CATSAAGNNQPQHF. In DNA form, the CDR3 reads TGTGCCACCAGCGCCGCAGGGAACAATCAGCCCCAGCATTTT.

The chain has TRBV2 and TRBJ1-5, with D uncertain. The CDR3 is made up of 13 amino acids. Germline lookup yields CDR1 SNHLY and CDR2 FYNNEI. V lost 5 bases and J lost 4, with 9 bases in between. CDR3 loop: CASSNSLNQPQHF. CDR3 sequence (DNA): TGTGCCAGCAGTAATAGTCTGAATCAGCCCCAGCATTTT.

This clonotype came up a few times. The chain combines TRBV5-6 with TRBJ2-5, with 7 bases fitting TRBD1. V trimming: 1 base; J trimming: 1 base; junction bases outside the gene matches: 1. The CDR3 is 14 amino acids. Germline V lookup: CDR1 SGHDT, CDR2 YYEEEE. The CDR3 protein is CASSLYRGQETQYF. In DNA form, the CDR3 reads TGTGCCAGCAGCTTGTACAGGGGCCAAGAGACCCAGTACTTC.

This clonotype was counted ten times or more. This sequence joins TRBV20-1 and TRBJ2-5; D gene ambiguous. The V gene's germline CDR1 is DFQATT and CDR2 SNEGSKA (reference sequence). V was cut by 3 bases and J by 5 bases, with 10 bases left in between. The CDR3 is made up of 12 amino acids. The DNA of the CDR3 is TGCAGTGCTAGCCTAGTATCCGAGACCCAGTACTTC. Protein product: CSASLVSETQYF.

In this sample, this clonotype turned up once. Here the CDR3 DNA reads TGTGCCAGCAATCCTGACGGAGTAAATCAGCCCCAGCATTTT. Protein product: CASNPDGVNQPQHF. The chain employs TRBV19 and TRBJ1-5; no firm D call. The CDR3 spans 14 residues. With 9 bases removed from V and 4 bases from J, the gap between germline ends came to 16 bases. Germline-derived CDR1 and CDR2 are LNHDA and SQIVND (reference sequence).

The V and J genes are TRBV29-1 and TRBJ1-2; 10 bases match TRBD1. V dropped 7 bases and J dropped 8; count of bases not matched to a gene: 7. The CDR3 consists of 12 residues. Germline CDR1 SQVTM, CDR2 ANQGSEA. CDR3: CSGRDRGQGYTF. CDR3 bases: TGCAGCGGGCGGGACAGGGGCCAGGGCTACACCTTC.

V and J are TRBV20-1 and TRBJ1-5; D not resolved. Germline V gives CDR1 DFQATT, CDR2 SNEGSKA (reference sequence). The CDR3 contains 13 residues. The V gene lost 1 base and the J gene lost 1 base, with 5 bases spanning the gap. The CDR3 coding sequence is TGCAGTGCTAGAGTGAACAGCAATCAGCCCCAGCATTTT. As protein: CSARVNSNQPQHF.

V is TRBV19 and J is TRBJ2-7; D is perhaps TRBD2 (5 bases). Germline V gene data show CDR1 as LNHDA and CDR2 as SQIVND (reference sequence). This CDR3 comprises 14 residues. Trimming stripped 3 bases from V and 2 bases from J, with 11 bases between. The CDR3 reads CASSIWYGTYEQYF. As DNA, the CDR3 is TGTGCCAGTAGTATTTGGTACGGGACCTACGAGCAGTACTTC.

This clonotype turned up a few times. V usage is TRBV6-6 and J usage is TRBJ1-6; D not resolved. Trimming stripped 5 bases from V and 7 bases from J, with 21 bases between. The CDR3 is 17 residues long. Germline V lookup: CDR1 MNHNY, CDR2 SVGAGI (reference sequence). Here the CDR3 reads CASSEVQAGYPNSPLHF. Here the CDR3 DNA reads TGTGCCAGCAGTGAAGTGCAGGCGGGATATCCGAATTCACCCCTCCACTTT.

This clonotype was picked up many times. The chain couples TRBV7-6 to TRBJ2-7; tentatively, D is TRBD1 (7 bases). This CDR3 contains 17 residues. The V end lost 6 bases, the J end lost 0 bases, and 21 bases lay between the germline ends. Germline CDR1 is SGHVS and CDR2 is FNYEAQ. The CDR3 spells CASRPGAYGTASYEQYF. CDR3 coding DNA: TGTGCCAGCAGACCGGGGGCGTACGGGACAGCCTCCTACGAGCAGTACTTC.

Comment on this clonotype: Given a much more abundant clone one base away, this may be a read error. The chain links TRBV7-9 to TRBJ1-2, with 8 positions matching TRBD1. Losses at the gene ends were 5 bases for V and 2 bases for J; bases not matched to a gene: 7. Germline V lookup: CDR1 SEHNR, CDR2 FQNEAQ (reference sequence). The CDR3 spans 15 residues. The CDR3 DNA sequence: TGTGCCAGCAGCACCGGGACAGGCCCAAACTATGGCTACACCTTC. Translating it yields CASSTGTGPNYGYTF. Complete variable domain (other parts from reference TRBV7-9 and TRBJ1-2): DTGVSQNPRHKITKRGQNVTFRCDPISEHNRLYWYRQTLGQGPEFLTYFQNEAQLEKSRLLSDRFSAERPKGSFSTLEIQRTEQGDSAMYLCASSTGTGPNYGYTFGSGTRLTVV.

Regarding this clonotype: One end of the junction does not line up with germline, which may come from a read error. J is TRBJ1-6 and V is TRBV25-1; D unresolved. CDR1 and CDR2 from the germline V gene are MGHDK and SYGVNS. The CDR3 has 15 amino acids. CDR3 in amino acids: CASSEARAYNSSLHF. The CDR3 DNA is TGTGCCAGCAGTGAAGCGAGGGCCTATAATTCATCCCTCCACTTT.

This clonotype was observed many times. The CDR3 DNA is TGTGCCAGCAGAGGTCTGGGGTTCAATCAGCCCCAGCATTTT. This translates into CASRGLGFNQPQHF. This rearrangement joins TRBV25-1 to TRBJ1-5; D is uncertain. V was pared by 6 bases and J by 3 bases, with 12 bases between. CDR1 and CDR2 (germline): MGHDK, SYGVNS. This CDR3 region has 14 residues.

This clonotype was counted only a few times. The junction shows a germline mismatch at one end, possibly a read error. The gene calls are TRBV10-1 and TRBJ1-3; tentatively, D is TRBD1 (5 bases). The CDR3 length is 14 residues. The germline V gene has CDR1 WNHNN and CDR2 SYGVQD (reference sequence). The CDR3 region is CASSGGDSGNTIYF. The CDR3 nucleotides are TGTGCCAGCAGTGGAGGGGACTCTGGAAACACCATATATTTT.

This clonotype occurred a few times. CDR3 protein: CASSSGGYGEQYF. CDR3 DNA: TGTGCCAGCAGTTCAGGGGGCTACGGGGAGCAGTACTTC. The chain links TRBV12-3 or TRBV12-4 to TRBJ2-7, with 8 bases aligning to TRBD1. The CDR3 has 13 residues. Trimming cost V 4 bases and J 7 bases; bases outside gene matches: 6.

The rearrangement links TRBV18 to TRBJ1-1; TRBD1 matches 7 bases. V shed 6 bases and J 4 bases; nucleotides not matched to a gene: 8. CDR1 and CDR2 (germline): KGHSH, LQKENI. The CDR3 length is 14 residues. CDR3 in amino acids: CASSKEAGGTEAFF. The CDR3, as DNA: TGTGCCAGCTCGAAGGAGGCAGGGGGCACTGAAGCTTTCTTT.

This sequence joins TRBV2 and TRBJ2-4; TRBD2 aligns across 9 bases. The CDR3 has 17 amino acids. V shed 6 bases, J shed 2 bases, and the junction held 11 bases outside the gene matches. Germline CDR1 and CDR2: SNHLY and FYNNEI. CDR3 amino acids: CASRESSGGPTKNIQYF. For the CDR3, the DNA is TGTGCCAGCAGAGAGAGTAGCGGGGGACCAACCAAAAACATTCAGTACTTC. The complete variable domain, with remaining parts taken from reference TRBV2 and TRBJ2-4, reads EPEVTQTPSHQVTQMGQEVILRCVPISNHLYFYWYRQILGQKVEFLVSFYNNEISEKSEIFDDQFSVERPDGSNFTLKIRSTKLEDSAMYFCASRESSGGPTKNIQYFGAGTRLSVL.

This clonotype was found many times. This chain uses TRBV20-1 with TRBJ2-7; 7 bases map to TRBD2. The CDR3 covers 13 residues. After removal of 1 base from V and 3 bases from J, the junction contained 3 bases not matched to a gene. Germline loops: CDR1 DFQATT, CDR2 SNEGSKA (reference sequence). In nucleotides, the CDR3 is TGCAGTGCTAGAGCTGGGGGGGACTACGAGCAGTACTTC. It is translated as CSARAGGDYEQYF.

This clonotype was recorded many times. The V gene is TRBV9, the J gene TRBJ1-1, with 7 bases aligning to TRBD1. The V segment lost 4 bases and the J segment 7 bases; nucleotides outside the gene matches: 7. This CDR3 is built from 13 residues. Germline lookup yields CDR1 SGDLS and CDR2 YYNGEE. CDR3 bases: TGTGCCAGCAGCCCCATCGGGGACAGTGAAGCTTTCTTT. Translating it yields CASSPIGDSEAFF. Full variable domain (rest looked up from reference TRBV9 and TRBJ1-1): DSGVTQTPKHLITATGQRVTLRCSPRSGDLSVYWYQQSLDQGLQFLIQYYNGEERAKGNILERFSAQQFPDLHSELNLSSLELGDSALYFCASSPIGDSEAFFGQGTRLTVV.

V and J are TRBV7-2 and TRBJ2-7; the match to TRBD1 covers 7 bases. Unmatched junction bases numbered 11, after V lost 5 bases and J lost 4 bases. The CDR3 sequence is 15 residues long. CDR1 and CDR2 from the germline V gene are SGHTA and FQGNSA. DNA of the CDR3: TGTGCCAGCAGCCTCAACTCACAGGGGTGGTACGAGCAGTACTTC. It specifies CASSLNSQGWYEQYF.

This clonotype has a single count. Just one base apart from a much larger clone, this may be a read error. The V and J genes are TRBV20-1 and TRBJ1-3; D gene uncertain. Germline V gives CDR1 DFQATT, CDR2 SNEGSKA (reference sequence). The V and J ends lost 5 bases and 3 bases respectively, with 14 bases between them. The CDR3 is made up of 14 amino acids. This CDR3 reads CSAGGGGNGNTIYF. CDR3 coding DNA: TGCAGTGCTGGAGGCGGTGGGAATGGAAACACCATATATTTT.

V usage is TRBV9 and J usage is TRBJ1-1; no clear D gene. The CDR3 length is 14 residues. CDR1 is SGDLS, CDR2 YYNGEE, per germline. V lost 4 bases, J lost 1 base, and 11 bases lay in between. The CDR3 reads CASSPRPKNTEAFF. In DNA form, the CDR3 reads TGTGCCAGCAGCCCCAGACCGAAGAACACTGAAGCTTTCTTT.

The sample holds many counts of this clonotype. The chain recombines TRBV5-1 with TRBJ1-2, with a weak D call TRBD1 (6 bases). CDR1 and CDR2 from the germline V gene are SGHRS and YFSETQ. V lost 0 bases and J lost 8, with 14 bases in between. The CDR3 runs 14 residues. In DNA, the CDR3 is TGCGCCAGCAGCTTGGATTGGGGGCCCTACGGCTACACCTTC. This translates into CASSLDWGPYGYTF. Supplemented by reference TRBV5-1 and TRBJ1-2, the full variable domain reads KAGVTQTPRYLIKTRGQQVTLSCSPISGHRSVSWYQQTPGQGLQFLFEYFSETQRNKGNFPGRFSGRQFSNSRSEMNVSTLELGDSALYLCASSLDWGPYGYTFGSGTRLTVV.

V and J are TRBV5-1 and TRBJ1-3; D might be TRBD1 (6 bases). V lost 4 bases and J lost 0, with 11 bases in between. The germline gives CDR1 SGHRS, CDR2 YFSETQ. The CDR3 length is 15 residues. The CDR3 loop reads CASSRDKGSGNTIYF. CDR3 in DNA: TGCGCCAGCAGCCGGGACAAAGGCTCTGGAAACACCATATATTTT.

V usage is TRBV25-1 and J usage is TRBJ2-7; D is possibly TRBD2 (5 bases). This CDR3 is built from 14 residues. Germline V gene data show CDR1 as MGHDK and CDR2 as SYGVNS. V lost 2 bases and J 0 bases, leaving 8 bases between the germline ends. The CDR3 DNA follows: TGTGCCAGCAGTGAACACGGGATCTCCTACGAGCAGTACTTC. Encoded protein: CASSEHGISYEQYF.

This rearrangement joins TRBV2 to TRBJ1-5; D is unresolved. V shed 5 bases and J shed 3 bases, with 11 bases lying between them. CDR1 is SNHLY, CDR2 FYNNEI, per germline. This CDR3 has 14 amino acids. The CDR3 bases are TGTGCCAGCAGTTTTATGAGCTACAATCAGCCCCAGCATTTT. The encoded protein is CASSFMSYNQPQHF.